The 26 T cell receptor beta chains below all came from one sample that was sequenced in a study of regulatory T cells in long-lasting Graves disease. To make TCR beta libraries, researchers used iRepertoire HTBI primers and Arm-PCR of CDR3 regions. TCRdb redid the calling of the multiplex PCR reads with MiXCR, one entry per CDR3 protein. The sample carries more than 450,000 distinct CDR3 sequences, approximately 12% recorded once. The time point denotes: newly diagnosed GD, antithyroid drugs for less than 3 months. RNA extracted from PBMCs served as the sequencing template. This sample also belongs to another study, concerning T cells in Graves' hyperthyroidism and ophthalmopathy.

The sequenced sample was peripheral blood mononuclear cells (PBMCs), obtained at new diagnosis, from a patient treated with antithyroid drugs. Receptors were obtained from a woman aged 25 to 45 with Graves disease.

This clonotype was counted at least ten times. This chain uses TRBV27 with TRBJ1-6; maybe TRBD1 (5 bases). The CDR3 spans 13 residues. V lost 6 bases and J lost 9, with 12 bases in between. The germline V gene has CDR1 MNHEY and CDR2 SMNVEV (reference sequence). The CDR3 is CASRTALSSPLHF. DNA of the CDR3: TGTGCCAGCAGGACAGCGCTGAGTTCACCCCTCCACTTT.

About this clonotype: A read error may produce the germline difference seen at one junction end. The chain recombines TRBV5-1 with TRBJ2-5, with TRBD2 as a possible D gene (6 bases). CDR3 length: 13 residues. Germline V gene data show CDR1 as SGHRS and CDR2 as YFSETQ. CDR3 in amino acids: CASSFSEGETRYF. In DNA form, the CDR3 reads TGCGCCAGCAGCTTTTCGGAGGGAGAGACCCGGTACTTC.

This clonotype appeared a few times. The V gene is TRBV29-1, the J gene TRBJ2-5, with 8 bases aligning to TRBD1. The V and J ends lost 6 bases and 5 bases, in that order; junction bases with no gene match: 8. The CDR3 is made up of 13 amino acids. Germline V lookup: CDR1 SQVTM, CDR2 ANQGSEA. The CDR3 is CSVRTGGWETQYF. DNA for the CDR3: TGCAGCGTGCGAACAGGGGGTTGGGAGACCCAGTACTTC.

This clonotype has only a few counts. The rearrangement links TRBV6-5 to TRBJ1-5; D unclear. The germline CDR1 and CDR2 sequences are MNHEY and SVGAGI. The CDR3 is made up of 15 amino acids. V gave up 0 bases and J gave up 6 bases, with 12 bases separating them. In nucleotides, the CDR3 is TGTGCCAGCAGTTACTCGGGAGGACGCGCTCAGCCCCAGCATTTT. Encoded protein: CASSYSGGRAQPQHF.

The DNA for the CDR3 is TGTGCCAGCAGTGCTTTGGTGGGGAGTACTGAAAGGAGGGCTTTCTTT. Its protein product is CASSALVGSTERRAFF. The V call is TRBV6-2 or TRBV6-3, the J call TRBJ1-1, with D uncertain. The CDR3 sequence is 16 residues long. V was trimmed by 5 bases and J by 11 bases, leaving 27 bases between them. In germline, CDR1 is MNHEY, CDR2 SVGEGT.

This clonotype was counted only a few times. The gene calls are TRBV25-1 and TRBJ1-1; 11 nucleotides match TRBD1. The CDR3 is 14 residues long. Per the germline V gene, CDR1 is MGHDK and CDR2 is SYGVNS. V lost 11 bases and J lost 3; bases outside the gene matches: 8. The CDR3 coding sequence is TGTGCCGGCACGGGGGACAGGGGGGACACTGAAGCTTTCTTT. Residues: CAGTGDRGDTEAFF.

This clonotype was observed at least ten times. The chain links TRBV10-3 to TRBJ1-4; the D is unclear. CDR3 length equals 14 residues. The germline gives CDR1 ENHRY, CDR2 SYGVKD. V lost 5 bases to trimming and J lost 5 bases, with 12 bases between them. The CDR3 DNA reads TGTGCCATCAGTTCCGGACGGCTCAATGAAAAACTGTTTTTT. It codes for CAISSGRLNEKLFF.

Many counts were recorded for this clonotype. The chain couples TRBV2 to TRBJ2-1; either TRBD1 or TRBD2 may fit D (5 bases each). V shed 2 bases and J shed 8 bases, with 13 bases lying between them. The CDR3 is 14 residues long. The germline V gene has CDR1 SNHLY and CDR2 FYNNEI. For the CDR3, the DNA is TGTGCCAGCAGTGAACAGGGACCCGGGCATGAGCAGTTCTTC. Translated, it gives CASSEQGPGHEQFF.

This clonotype was counted between two and nine times. The chain combines TRBV10-2 with TRBJ1-1; D may be TRBD1 (5 bases). The CDR3 is 12 residues long. V was shortened by 8 bases and J by 5 bases, with 12 bases between the two germline ends. Per the germline V gene, CDR1 is WSHSY and CDR2 is SAAADI. The CDR3 DNA reads TGCGCCAGCGGGACGCGTCGGACTGAAGCTTTCTTT. This translates into CASGTRRTEAFF.

This clonotype was found many times. The chain recombines TRBV6-2 or TRBV6-3 with TRBJ2-3; D gene unclear. The CDR3 runs to 14 residues. Trimming left V 3 bases short and J 4 bases short, with 11 bases between. From germline, CDR1 is MNHEY and CDR2 SVGEGT. This chain's CDR3 is CASSYGPAADTQYF. CDR3 nucleotide sequence: TGTGCCAGCAGTTATGGGCCGGCCGCAGATACGCAGTATTTT.

This clonotype was seen ten or more times. The chain links TRBV7-9 to TRBJ2-7; 7 bases are shared with TRBD2. The CDR3 extends over 14 amino acids. CDR1 is SEHNR and CDR2 is FQNEAQ in the germline V gene (reference sequence). After removal of 3 bases from V and 7 bases from J, the junction contained 9 bases not matched to a gene. In DNA form, the CDR3 reads TGTGCCAGCAGCTTGGTCATCGGGAGGTCTGAGCAGTACTTC. Protein: CASSLVIGRSEQYF.

This clonotype was seen ten or more times. The V call is TRBV2, the J call TRBJ2-2; TRBD2 is a possible D gene (5 bases). This CDR3 has 14 amino acids. V was trimmed by 6 bases and J by 1 base, leaving 9 bases between them. Germline CDR1 reads SNHLY; CDR2 reads FYNNEI. CDR3 nucleotides: TGTGCCAGCAGGAAGGGAGAGAACACCGGGGAGCTGTTTTTT. Translation gives CASRKGENTGELFF.

The CDR3 DNA reads TGTGCCAGCTCACCCCGGACTTCCTTGGCTAACTATGGCTACACCTTC. This translates into CASSPRTSLANYGYTF. The rearrangement joins TRBV18 to TRBJ1-2; D is undetermined. Trimming took 3 bases from V and 0 from J, leaving 14 bases between them. CDR3 length: 16 residues. Germline CDR1 reads KGHSH; CDR2 reads LQKENI.

This clonotype appeared many times. This chain connects TRBV4-2 to TRBJ2-5; D perhaps matches TRBD1 (5 bases). Between the trimmed V and J ends, which lost 0 bases and 9 bases, there was a span of 14 bases. Germline CDR1 is LGHNA and CDR2 is YNFKEQ. The CDR3 is 14 residues long. CDR3 region: CASSQDRAARAQYF. CDR3 DNA: TGTGCCAGCAGCCAAGATAGGGCGGCCAGGGCCCAGTACTTC.

This clonotype was seen at least ten times. The chain is built from TRBV7-9 and TRBJ1-1, with D unclear. Germline V gives CDR1 SEHNR, CDR2 FQNEAQ (reference sequence). V was clipped by 5 bases and J by 1 base, with 11 bases between them. CDR3 length: 14 amino acids. This chain's CDR3 is CASSTSDPNTEAFF. CDR3 DNA sequence: TGTGCCAGCAGCACTTCTGACCCGAACACTGAAGCTTTCTTT.

This clonotype was detected ten times or more. V and J are TRBV2 and TRBJ1-5; no clear D gene. The CDR3 extends over 14 amino acids. V dropped 4 bases and J dropped 0 bases, with 7 bases sitting between them. Germline assignment: CDR1 SNHLY and CDR2 FYNNEI. CDR3 protein: CASSGGYSNQPQHF. The CDR3 DNA reads TGTGCCAGCAGTGGGGGTTATAGCAATCAGCCCCAGCATTTT.

This clonotype was seen many times. The rearrangement uses TRBV28 and TRBJ1-6; 10 nucleotides agree with TRBD1. This CDR3 has 13 residues. Germline V gene lookup returns CDR1 MDHEN and CDR2 SYDVKM. The CDR3 protein is CASGTGENSPLHF. CDR3 coding DNA: TGTGCATCCGGGACAGGGGAAAATTCACCCCTCCACTTT.

This chain connects TRBV27 to TRBJ2-2; weak D call: TRBD1 (5 bases). CDR3 size: 13 residues. V was shortened by 7 bases and J by 7 bases, with 13 bases between the two germline ends. Germline values: CDR1 MNHEY, CDR2 SMNVEV (reference sequence). CDR3 sequence: CASTRRGYGELFF. CDR3 bases: TGTGCCAGCACCCGAAGGGGTTACGGGGAGCTGTTTTTT.

This clonotype was seen repeatedly, ten times or more. V is TRBV20-1 and J is TRBJ2-5; 15 bases align to TRBD2. CDR3 size: 17 residues. With V trimmed by 0 bases and J by 5 bases, 7 bases remained unmatched. In germline, CDR1 is DFQATT, CDR2 SNEGSKA (reference sequence). As DNA, the CDR3 is TGCAGTGCTAGAGATAGGACTAGCGGGAGGGCCTGGGAGACCCAGTACTTC. It translates to CSARDRTSGRAWETQYF.

This chain joins TRBV5-5 and TRBJ1-1; 9 bases align to TRBD1. The germline gives CDR1 SGHKS, CDR2 YYEKEE (reference sequence). Trimming took 0 bases from V and 3 from J; bases not matched to a gene: 6. This CDR3 comprises 16 residues. CDR3 in DNA: TGTGCCAGCAGCTTGGCGGACAGGGGATGGGACACTGAAGCTTTCTTT. Translation: CASSLADRGWDTEAFF.

This clonotype appeared many times. The genes are TRBV2 and TRBJ2-5, with TRBD1 matching over 7 bases. V dropped 9 bases and J dropped 1; count of bases not matched to a gene: 2. The CDR3 runs 12 residues. The germline V gene has CDR1 SNHLY and CDR2 FYNNEI. The CDR3 sequence: CARGTAQETQYF. DNA for the CDR3: TGTGCCAGGGGGACAGCCCAAGAGACCCAGTACTTC.

The sample holds many counts of this clonotype. The chain is built from TRBV12-3 or TRBV12-4 and TRBJ2-1; no clear D gene. The CDR3 totals 12 residues. V lost 6 bases and J 10 bases, leaving 13 bases between the germline ends. CDR3 coding DNA: TGTGCCAGCAGCTTGCGGCATGGAGAGCAGTTCTTC. Translation: CASSLRHGEQFF.

Ten or more counts support this clonotype. The J gene is TRBJ2-7, the V gene TRBV2; no firm D call. Deletions cut 3 bases from V and 0 bases from J, with 12 bases between. This CDR3 has 15 residues. Germline CDR1 is SNHLY and CDR2 is FYNNEI. This CDR3 reads CASSDPVGVSYEQYF. The DNA for the CDR3 is TGTGCCAGCAGTGACCCCGTGGGCGTCTCCTACGAGCAGTACTTC.

This clonotype was observed many times. The V and J genes are TRBV7-8 and TRBJ2-4; 7 bases agree with TRBD1. This CDR3 comprises 18 residues. Germline V lookup: CDR1 SGHVS, CDR2 FQNEAQ. Trimming cost V 2 bases and J 6 bases; bases outside gene matches: 16. CDR3 in DNA: TGTGCCAGCAGCTTATTTGGGACAGTCTACCAAGGCGTAAACATTCAGTACTTC. Protein product: CASSLFGTVYQGVNIQYF.

This clonotype was observed many times. The V gene is TRBV2, the J gene TRBJ1-1, with 10 nucleotides matching TRBD1. There are 14 residues in the CDR3. Trimming removed 5 bases from V and 5 bases from J; junction bases left unmatched: 5. Germline assignment: CDR1 SNHLY and CDR2 FYNNEI. CDR3 in DNA: TGTGCCAGCAGTCGGACAGGGGGAGGGACTGAAGCTTTCTTT. Translating gives CASSRTGGGTEAFF.

This clonotype was observed many times. The chain uses TRBV27 and TRBJ2-7; 11 bases are shared with TRBD2. The CDR3 totals 15 residues. Germline V lookup: CDR1 MNHEY, CDR2 SMNVEV (reference sequence). V was clipped by 6 bases and J by 7 bases; unmatched bases: 11. The CDR3 is CASRALLAGGGEQYF. CDR3 bases: TGTGCCAGCAGGGCACTTCTAGCGGGAGGAGGGGAGCAGTACTTC.